The source of this T cell receptor (beta chain) is a study of blood T cells in healthy people across ages. General study points: Donor CMV status, an unknown factor, possibly confounded changes in expanded clonotypes.

Comments on this clonotype: The antigen remains undetermined. The junction does not match germline at one end; this may be a read error.

Germline V gene data show CDR1 as SGHTA and CDR2 as FQGNSA. The CDR3 runs 19 residues. A second PCR of 7 to 11 cycles used a sample-barcoded 5' primer and a J-beta primer mix. TCRdb used MiXCR to reprocess the 5' RACE reads, holding one entry per CDR3 protein. The data contain 550,000 to 800,000 distinct CDR3 sequences, about a third of them singletons. The receptor was derived from an elderly woman in good health. The material sequenced was blood. V and J are TRBV7-2 and TRBJ2-3, with 9 bases that match TRBD2. CDR3 loop: CASSLALIEGRGGTDTRYF. Here the CDR3 DNA reads TGTGCCAGCAGCTTAGCGCTGATTGAGGGGCGGGGGGGCACAGATACGCGGTATTTT. The whole variable domain, filled in from reference TRBV7-2 and TRBJ2-3, reads GAGVSQSPSNKVTEKGKDVELRCDPISGHTALYWYRQSLGQGLEFLIYFQGNSAPDKSGLPSDRFSAERTGGSVSTLTIQRTQQEDSAVYLCASSLALIEGRGGTDTRYFGPGTRLTVL.